In this sample, the clone carrying this TCR beta chain turned up a few times. The antigen is undetermined. The data stem from a study of identifying expanded T cells in peripheral blood. Study-level results: Differentially abundant clones: about 1.1 between replicates, around 17 at approximately two weeks, 19 to 20 at four. Clone count variance between roughly two-week samples rose with total template count.

Healthy donors had no documented immune events, such as infections, while sampled. The V segment lost 4 bases and the J segment 3 bases; nucleotides outside the gene matches: 11. The CDR3 is 16 residues long. Germline loops: CDR1 SGHRS, CDR2 YFSETQ. Clones were sequenced by immunoSEQ multiplex PCR, and TCRdb holds only the in-frame ones, with some missing. The sample records around 130,000 clones, 70% to 90% being singletons. Material: blood. The receptor was derived from a person aged 18-70 years in good health. This sequence joins TRBV5-1 and TRBJ2-7, with 9 bases matching TRBD1. CDR3 amino acids: CASSPTTGGFLYEQYF. The CDR3 nucleotides are TGCGCCAGCAGCCCGACGACAGGGGGTTTCCTCTACGAGCAGTACTTC. The whole variable domain, remainder taken from reference TRBV5-1 and TRBJ2-7, is KAGVTQTPRYLIKTRGQQVTLSCSPISGHRSVSWYQQTPGQGLQFLFEYFSETQRNKGNFPGRFSGRQFSNSRSEMNVSTLELGDSALYLCASSPTTGGFLYEQYFGPGTRLTVT.